This T cell receptor (beta chain) stems from a study of cytomegalovirus exposure and HLA in healthy donors. Use of 60 Vbeta and 13 Jbeta primers characterized the PCR. Data came from immunoSEQ multiplex PCR; TCRdb stores just in-frame clones and leaves some out. The sample includes about 240,000 clones, about four fifths of them seen just once. Germline V lookup: CDR1 GTSNPN, CDR2 SVGIG (reference sequence). Trimming took 5 bases from V and 2 from J, leaving 12 bases between them. The CDR3 length is 13 residues. V gene TRBV30 combines with J gene TRBJ1-2, with a tentative D call TRBD1 (5 bases). This TCR derives from a woman in her forties in good health and CMV-seropositive. The sequencing sample was made of PBMCs. CDR3 nucleotides: TGTGCCTGGGCTCGGGGGGACAACTATGGCTACACCTTC. This codes for CAWARGDNYGYTF.